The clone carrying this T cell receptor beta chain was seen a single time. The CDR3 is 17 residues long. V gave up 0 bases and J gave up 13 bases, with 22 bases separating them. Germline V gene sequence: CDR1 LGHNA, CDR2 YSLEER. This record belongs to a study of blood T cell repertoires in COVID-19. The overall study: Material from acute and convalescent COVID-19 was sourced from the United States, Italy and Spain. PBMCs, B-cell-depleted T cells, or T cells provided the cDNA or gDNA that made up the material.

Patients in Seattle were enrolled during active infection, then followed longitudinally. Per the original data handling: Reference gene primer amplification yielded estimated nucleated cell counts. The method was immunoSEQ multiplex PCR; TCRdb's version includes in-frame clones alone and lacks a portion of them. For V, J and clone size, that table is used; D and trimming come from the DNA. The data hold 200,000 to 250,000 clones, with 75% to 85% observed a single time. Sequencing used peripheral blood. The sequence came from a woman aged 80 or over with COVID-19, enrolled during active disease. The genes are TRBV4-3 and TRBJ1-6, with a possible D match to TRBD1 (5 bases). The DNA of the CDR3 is TGCGCCAGCAGCCAAGATCTAGGGGTTTTGAGGAGTTCCCCCCTCCACTTT. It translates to CASSQDLGVLRSSPLHF.